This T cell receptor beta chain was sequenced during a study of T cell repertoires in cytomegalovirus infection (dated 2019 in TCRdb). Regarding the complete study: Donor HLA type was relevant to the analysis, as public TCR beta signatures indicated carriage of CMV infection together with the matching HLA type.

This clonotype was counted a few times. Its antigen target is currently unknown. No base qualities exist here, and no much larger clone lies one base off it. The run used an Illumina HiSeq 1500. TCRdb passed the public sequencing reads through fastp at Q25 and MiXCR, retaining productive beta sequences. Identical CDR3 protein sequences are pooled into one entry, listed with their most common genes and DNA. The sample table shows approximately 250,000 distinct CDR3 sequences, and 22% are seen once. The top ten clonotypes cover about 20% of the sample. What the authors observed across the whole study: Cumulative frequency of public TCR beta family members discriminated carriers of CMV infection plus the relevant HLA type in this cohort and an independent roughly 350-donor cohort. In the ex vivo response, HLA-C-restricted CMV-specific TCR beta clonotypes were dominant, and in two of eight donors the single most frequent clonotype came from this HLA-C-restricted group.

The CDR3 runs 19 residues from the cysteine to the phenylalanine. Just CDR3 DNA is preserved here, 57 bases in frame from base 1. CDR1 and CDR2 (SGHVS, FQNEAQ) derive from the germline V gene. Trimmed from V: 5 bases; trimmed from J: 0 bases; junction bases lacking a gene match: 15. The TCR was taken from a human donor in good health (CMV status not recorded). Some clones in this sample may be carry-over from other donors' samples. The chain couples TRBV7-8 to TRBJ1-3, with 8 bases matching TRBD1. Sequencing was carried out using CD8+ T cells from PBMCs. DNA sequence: TGTGCCAGCAGCGCCCGAAGGACAGGGAGTCGGTTCTCTGGAAACACCATATATTTT. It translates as CASSARRTGSRFSGNTIYF.